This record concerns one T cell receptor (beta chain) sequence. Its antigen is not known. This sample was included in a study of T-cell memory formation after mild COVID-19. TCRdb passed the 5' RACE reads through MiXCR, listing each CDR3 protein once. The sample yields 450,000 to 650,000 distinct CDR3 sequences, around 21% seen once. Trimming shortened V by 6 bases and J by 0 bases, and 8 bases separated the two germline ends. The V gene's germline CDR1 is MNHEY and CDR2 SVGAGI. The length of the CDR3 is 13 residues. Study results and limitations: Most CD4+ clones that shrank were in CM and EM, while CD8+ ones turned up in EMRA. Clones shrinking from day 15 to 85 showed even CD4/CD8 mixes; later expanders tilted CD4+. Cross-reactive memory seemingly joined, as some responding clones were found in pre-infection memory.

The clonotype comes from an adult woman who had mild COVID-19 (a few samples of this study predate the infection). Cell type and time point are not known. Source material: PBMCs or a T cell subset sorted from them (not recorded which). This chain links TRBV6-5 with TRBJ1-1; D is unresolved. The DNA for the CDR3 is TGTGCCAGCAGGAACCCAGTGAACACTGAAGCTTTCTTT. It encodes CASRNPVNTEAFF.